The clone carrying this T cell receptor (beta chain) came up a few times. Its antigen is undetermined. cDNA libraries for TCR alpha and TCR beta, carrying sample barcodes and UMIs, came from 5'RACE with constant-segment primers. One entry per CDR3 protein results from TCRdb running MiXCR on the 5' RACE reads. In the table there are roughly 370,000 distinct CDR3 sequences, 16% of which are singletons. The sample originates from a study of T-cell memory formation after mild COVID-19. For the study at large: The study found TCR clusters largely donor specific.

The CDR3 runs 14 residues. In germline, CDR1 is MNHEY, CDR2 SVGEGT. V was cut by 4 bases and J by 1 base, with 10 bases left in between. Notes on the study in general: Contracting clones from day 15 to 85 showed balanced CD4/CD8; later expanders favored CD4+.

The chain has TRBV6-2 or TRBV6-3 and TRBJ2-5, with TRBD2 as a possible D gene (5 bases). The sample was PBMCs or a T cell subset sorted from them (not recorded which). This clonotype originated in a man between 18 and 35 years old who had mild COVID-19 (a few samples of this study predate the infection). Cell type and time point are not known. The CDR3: CASSSLALQETQYF. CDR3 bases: TGTGCCAGCAGTTCCCTAGCACTCCAAGAGACCCAGTACTTC.